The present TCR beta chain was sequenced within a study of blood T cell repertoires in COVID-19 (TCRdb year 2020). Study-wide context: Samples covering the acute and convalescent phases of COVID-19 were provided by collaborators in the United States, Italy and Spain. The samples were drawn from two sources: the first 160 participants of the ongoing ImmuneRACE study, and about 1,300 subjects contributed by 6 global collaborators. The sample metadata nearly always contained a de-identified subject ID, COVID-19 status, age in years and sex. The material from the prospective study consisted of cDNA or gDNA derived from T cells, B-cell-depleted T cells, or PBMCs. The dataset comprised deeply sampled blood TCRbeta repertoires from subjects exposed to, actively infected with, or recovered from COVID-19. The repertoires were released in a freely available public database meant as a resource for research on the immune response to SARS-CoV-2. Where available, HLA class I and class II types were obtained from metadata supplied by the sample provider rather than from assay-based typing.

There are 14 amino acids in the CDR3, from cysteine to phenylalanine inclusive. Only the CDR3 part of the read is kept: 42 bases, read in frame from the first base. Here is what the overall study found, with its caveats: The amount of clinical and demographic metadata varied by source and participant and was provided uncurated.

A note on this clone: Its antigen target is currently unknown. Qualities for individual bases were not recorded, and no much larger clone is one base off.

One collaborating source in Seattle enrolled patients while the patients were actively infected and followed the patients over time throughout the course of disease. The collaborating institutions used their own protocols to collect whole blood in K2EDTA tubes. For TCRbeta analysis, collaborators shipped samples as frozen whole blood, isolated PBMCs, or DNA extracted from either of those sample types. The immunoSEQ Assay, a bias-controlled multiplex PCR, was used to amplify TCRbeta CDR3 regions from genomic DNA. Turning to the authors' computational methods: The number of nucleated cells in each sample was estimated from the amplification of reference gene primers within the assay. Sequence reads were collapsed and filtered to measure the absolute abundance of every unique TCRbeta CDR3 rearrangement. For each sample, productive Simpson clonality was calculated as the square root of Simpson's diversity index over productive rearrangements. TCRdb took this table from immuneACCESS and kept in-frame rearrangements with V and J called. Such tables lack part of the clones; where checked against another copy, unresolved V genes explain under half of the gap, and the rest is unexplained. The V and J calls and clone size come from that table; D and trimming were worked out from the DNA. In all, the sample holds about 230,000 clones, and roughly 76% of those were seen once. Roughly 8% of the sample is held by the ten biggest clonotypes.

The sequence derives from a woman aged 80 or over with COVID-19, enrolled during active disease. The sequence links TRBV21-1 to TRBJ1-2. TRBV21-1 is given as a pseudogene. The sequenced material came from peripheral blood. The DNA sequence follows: TGTGCCAGCAGCAAACTAGGAGAGGTTGACGGCTACACCTTC. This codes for CASSKLGEVDGYTF.